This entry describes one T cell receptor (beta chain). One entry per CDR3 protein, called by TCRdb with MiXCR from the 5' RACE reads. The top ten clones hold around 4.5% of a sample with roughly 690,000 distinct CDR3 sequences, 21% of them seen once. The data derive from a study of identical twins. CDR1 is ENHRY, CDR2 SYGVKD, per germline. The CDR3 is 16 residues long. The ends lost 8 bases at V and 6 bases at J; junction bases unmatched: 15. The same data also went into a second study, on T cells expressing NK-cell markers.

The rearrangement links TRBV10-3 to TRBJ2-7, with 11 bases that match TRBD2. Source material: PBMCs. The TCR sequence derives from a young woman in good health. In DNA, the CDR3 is TGTGCCATCGGCGCCACTAGCGGGAGATATTCTGGCGAGCAGTACTTC. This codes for CAIGATSGRYSGEQYF.